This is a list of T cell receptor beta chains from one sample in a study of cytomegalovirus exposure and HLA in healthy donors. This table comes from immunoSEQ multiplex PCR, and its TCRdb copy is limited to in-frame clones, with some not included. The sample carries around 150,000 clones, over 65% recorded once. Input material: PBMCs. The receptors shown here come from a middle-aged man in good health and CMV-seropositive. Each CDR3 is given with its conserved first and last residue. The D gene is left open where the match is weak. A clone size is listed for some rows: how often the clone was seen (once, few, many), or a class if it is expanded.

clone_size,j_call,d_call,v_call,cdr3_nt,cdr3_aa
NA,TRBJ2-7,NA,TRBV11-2,TGTGCCAGCAGCTTAGAAATAGGGGGGGGCAGGAACGAGCAGTACTTC,CASSLEIGGGRNEQYF
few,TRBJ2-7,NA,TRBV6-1,TGTGCCAGCAGTGTCGGACAGTCCTACGAGCAGTACTTC,CASSVGQSYEQYF
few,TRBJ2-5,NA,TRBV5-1,TGCGCCAGCAGCGTACAGGTTTCTCAAGAGACCCAGTACTTC,CASSVQVSQETQYF
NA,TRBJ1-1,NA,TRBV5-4,TGTGCCAGCAGCCCACACGGGCGGGGCGGGGGGACTGAAGCTTTCTTT,CASSPHGRGGGTEAFF
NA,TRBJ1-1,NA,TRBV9,TGTGCCAGCAGCGTAGCACAAGGAGGGACTGAAGCTTTCTTT,CASSVAQGGTEAFF
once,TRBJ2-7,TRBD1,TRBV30,TGTGCCTGTACTGGGACAGGCCTTTCCTACGAGCAGTACTTC,CACTGTGLSYEQYF
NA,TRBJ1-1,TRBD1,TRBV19,TGTGCCAGTAGCCGGACAGGGAGGAGGACTGAAGCTTTCTTT,CASSRTGRRTEAFF
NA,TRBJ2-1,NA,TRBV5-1,TGCGCCAGCAGCTTGGAGGAGGGAGGGGGGAATGAGCAGTTCTTC,CASSLEEGGGNEQFF
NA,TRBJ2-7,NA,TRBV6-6,TGTGCCAGCAGTGACGACAGCAACTACGAGCAGTACTTC,CASSDDSNYEQYF
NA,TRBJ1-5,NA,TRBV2,TGTGCCAGCAGCTTACAGGGTAAGGGAAATCAGCCCCAGCATTTT,CASSLQGKGNQPQHF
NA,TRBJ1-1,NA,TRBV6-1,TGTGCCAGCAGCAACTTAGTGGGGGGGCGGACTGAAGCTTTCTTT,CASSNLVGGRTEAFF
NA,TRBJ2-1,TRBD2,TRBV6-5,TGTGCCACCTTACCCGGGACTAGTTCTAACAATGAGCAGTTCTTC,CATLPGTSSNNEQFF
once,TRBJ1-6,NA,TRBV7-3,TGTGCCAGCAGCTTAAATCTTGGCAATTCACCCCTCCACTTT,CASSLNLGNSPLHF
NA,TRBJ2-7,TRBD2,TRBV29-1,TGCAGCGTTCGACTAGCGGGGAGGGAGCAGTACTTC,CSVRLAGREQYF
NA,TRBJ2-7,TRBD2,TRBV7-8,TGTGCCAGCAGCTTAGCGAGGGCTAGCGGCTACGAGCAGTACTTC,CASSLARASGYEQYF
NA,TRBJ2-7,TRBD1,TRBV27,TGTGCCAGCAGTTTATCGTCTATTACCGGGACAGCCTACGAGCAGTACTTC,CASSLSSITGTAYEQYF
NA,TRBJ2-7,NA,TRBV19,TGTGCCAGTAGTATATATGAGGCACCCTCCTACGAGCAGTACTTC,CASSIYEAPSYEQYF
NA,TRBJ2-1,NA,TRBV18,TGTGCCAGCTCACCGTCGGGACACGGTTACAATGAGCAGTTCTTC,CASSPSGHGYNEQFF
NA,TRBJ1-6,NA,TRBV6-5,TGTGCCAGCAGTTACCCGACCGGGGACCACTTT,CASSYPTGDHF
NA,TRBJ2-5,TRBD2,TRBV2,TGTGCCAGCAGTGGGCCTAGCGGGGAGACCCAGTACTTC,CASSGPSGETQYF
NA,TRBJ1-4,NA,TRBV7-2,TGTGCCAGCAGCTTAACAGGGACTAATGAAAAACTGTTTTTT,CASSLTGTNEKLFF
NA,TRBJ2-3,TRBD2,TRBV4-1,TGCGCCAGCAGCCAAGACGGAGTAGCGGGAGATACGCAGTATTTT,CASSQDGVAGDTQYF
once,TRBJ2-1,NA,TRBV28,TGTGCCAGCAGTTCAGGAGGGGGCCGTTTCGAGCAGTTCTTC,CASSSGGGRFEQFF
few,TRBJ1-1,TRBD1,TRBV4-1,TGCGCCAGCAGCCCCGAAGGGGGCATCACTGAAGCTTTCTTT,CASSPEGGITEAFF
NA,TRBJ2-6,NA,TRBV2,TGTGCCAGCAGCAACAGGGAAACTGGGGCCAACGTCCTGACTTTC,CASSNRETGANVLTF
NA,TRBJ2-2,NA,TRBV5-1,TGCGCCAGCAGCTTTGACAGGCAGAACACCGGGGAGCTGTTTTTT,CASSFDRQNTGELFF
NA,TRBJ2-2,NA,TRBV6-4,TGTGCCAGCAGTGCGAGGCCTTACACCGGGGAGCTGTTTTTT,CASSARPYTGELFF
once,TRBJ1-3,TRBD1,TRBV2,TGTGCCAGCAGTGCCCAGGGGGCCTTTGGAAACACCATATATTTT,CASSAQGAFGNTIYF
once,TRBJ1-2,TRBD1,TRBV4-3,TGCGCCAGCAGCCAAGATTGGAACAGGGGAAATGGCTACACCTTC,CASSQDWNRGNGYTF
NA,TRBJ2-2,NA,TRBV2,TGTGCCAGCAGTGACGGTCATAACACCGGGGAGCTGTTTTTT,CASSDGHNTGELFF
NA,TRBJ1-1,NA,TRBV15,TGTGCCACCAGCCCCTATTCACCTAACACTGAAGCTTTCTTT,CATSPYSPNTEAFF
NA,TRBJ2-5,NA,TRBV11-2,TGTGCCAGCAGCTTACAGGGGGGACACCAAGAGACCCAGTACTTC,CASSLQGGHQETQYF
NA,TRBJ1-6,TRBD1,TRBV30,TGTGCCTGGAGTGTACTGTTACAGGGGAATTCACCCCTCCACTTT,CAWSVLLQGNSPLHF
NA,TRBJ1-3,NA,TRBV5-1,TGCGCCAGCAGCTTAGCGCTCGGAAACACCATATATTTT,CASSLALGNTIYF
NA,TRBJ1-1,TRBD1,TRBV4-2,TGTGCCAGCAGCCAAGGGGGACAGGAAGCTTTCTTT,CASSQGGQEAFF
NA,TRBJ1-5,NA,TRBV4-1,TGCGCCAGCAGCCAAGATCTACTACAGCCCCAGCATTTT,CASSQDLLQPQHF
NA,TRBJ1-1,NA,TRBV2,TGTGCCAGCAGTGCTCTTCAGGGTAACACTGAAGCTTTCTTT,CASSALQGNTEAFF
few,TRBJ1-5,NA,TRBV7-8,TGTGCCAGCAGCTTGGGAGGATCCTTGGGTAGCAATCAGCCCCAGCATTTT,CASSLGGSLGSNQPQHF
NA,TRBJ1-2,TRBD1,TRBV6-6,TGTGCCAGCAGTTACGGGACAGGGACGCGAGGCTACACCTTC,CASSYGTGTRGYTF
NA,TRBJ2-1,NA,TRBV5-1,TGCGCCAGCAACGAACAGGGTTCCTACAATGAGCAGTTCTTC,CASNEQGSYNEQFF
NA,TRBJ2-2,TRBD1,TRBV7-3,TGTGCCAGCAGCGGACAGGGAACCGGGGAGCTGTTTTTT,CASSGQGTGELFF